The 5 T cell receptor beta chains below come from one sample, sequenced in a study of regulatory T cells in long-lasting Graves disease. With iRepertoire HTBI primers and Arm-PCR of CDR3 regions, TCR beta libraries were built. TCRdb itself ran the multiplex PCR reads through MiXCR, one entry per CDR3 protein. The data show over 500,000 distinct CDR3 sequences, approximately 15% seen once. The time point denotes: newly diagnosed GD, antithyroid drugs for less than 3 months. PBMC-derived RNA was used for the TCR library. This same sample was also taken into another study, of T cells in Graves' hyperthyroidism and ophthalmopathy.

This specimen was peripheral blood mononuclear cells (PBMCs), taken at new diagnosis, from a patient treated with antithyroid drugs. These receptors were collected from a woman in her 30s with Graves disease.

There are a few counts of this clonotype. The chain couples TRBV20-1 to TRBJ1-2, with D possibly being TRBD1 (5 bases). Per germline, CDR1 DFQATT and CDR2 SNEGSKA (reference sequence). V was shortened by 1 base and J by 3 bases, with 12 bases between the two germline ends. CDR3 size: 14 residues. DNA of the CDR3: TGCAGTGCTAGAGTCCCGGGACTGTACTATGGCTACACCTTC. This translates into CSARVPGLYYGYTF.

This chain uses TRBV3-1 with TRBJ1-5; D uncertain. The CDR3 loop spans 14 amino acids. Germline V gene sequence: CDR1 LGHDT, CDR2 YNNKEL (reference sequence). Trimming took 1 base from V and 3 from J, leaving 7 bases between them. CDR3 loop: CASSQAGANQPQHF. The CDR3 DNA reads as TGTGCCAGCAGCCAAGCAGGCGCCAATCAGCCCCAGCATTTT.

Ten or more counts support this clonotype. This chain connects TRBV19 to TRBJ2-1; 16 bases are a match to TRBD2. J gave up 5 bases and V 3 bases, and 1 base lay outside the gene matches. CDR3 length: 16 residues. In germline, CDR1 is LNHDA, CDR2 SQIVND (reference sequence). This CDR3 is CASSIGTSGRDNEQFF. CDR3 sequence (DNA): TGTGCCAGTAGTATTGGGACTAGCGGGAGGGACAATGAGCAGTTCTTC.

The sample holds many counts of this clonotype. This chain links TRBV12-3 or TRBV12-4 with TRBJ2-1; 9 bases are a match to TRBD2. This CDR3 has 16 amino acids. After removal of 2 bases from V and 9 bases from J, the junction contained 11 bases not matched to a gene. The CDR3 loop is CASSLYFSGSRGEQFF. In DNA form, the CDR3 reads TGTGCCAGCAGTTTATATTTTAGCGGGAGTCGCGGTGAGCAGTTCTTC.

This clonotype appeared many times. This rearrangement joins TRBV24-1 to TRBJ1-1; D is unresolved. V was shortened by 4 bases and J by 0 bases, with 11 bases between the two germline ends. Germline CDR1 is KGHDR and CDR2 is SFDVKD. The CDR3 loop spans 15 amino acids. Here the CDR3 DNA reads TGTGCCACCAGTGAGAGCGGCGGACTGAACACTGAAGCTTTCTTT. Amino acids: CATSESGGLNTEAFF.